The 11 T cell receptor beta chains in this list originate from one sample, sequenced in a study of shared clonotypes between healthy human individuals. Naive CD8 cells lacked CD45RO, underwent positive selection for CCR7 and left out terminally differentiated effector memory CD45RA+ cells. The data were produced by immunoSEQ multiplex PCR, yet TCRdb's version contains in-frame clones alone and is incomplete. The sample yields about 2.2 million clones, roughly 91% seen once. The sample was naive CD8+ T cells from PBMCs. The receptors originated from a man aged 18 to 29 in good health. Some clones in this sample may be carry-over from other donors' samples.

CDR3 loop: CASSLPPTTGGNTEAFF. In DNA form, the CDR3 reads TGTGCCAGCAGCCTACCGCCAACGACAGGCGGGAACACTGAAGCTTTCTTT. The chain employs TRBV21-1 and TRBJ1-1; no check of the table's D call, TRBD1, against the DNA was made. TRBV21-1 is a documented pseudogene. CDR3 length: 17 amino acids.

CDR3 nucleotides: TGTGCCAGCAGCGTATCCCCTGATAGCGGGAGCCAATACGAGCAGTACTTC. The encoded protein is CASSVSPDSGSQYEQYF. This rearrangement joins TRBV9 to TRBJ2-7; 9 nucleotides align to TRBD2. The CDR3 covers 17 residues. Trimming cost V 1 base and J 4 bases; bases outside gene matches: 12. CDR1 is SGDLS and CDR2 is YYNGEE in the germline V gene.

This clone was recorded only once. V and J are TRBV27 and TRBJ2-7; D unclear. Trimming stripped 1 base from V and 5 bases from J, with 15 bases between. Germline V lookup: CDR1 MNHEY, CDR2 SMNVEV (reference sequence). The CDR3 sequence is 15 residues long. The CDR3 nucleotides are TGTGCCAGCAGTTTATTCCGAACGGAAAGGGACGAGCAGTACTTC. Its protein product is CASSLFRTERDEQYF.

This clone was detected once. V gene TRBV7-9 combines with J gene TRBJ1-2; D not certain. In germline, CDR1 is SEHNR, CDR2 FQNEAQ (reference sequence). V was clipped by 6 bases and J by 0 bases, with 17 bases between them. The length of the CDR3 is 16 residues. Here the CDR3 DNA reads TGTGCCAGCAGTCCCAGAGGAGGGAATTCTAACTATGGCTACACCTTC. Its protein is CASSPRGGNSNYGYTF.

The chain couples TRBV28 to TRBJ2-1; 9 nucleotides align to TRBD1. Looked up from germline, CDR1 is MDHEN and CDR2 is SYDVKM. The CDR3 is 15 amino acids. V was pared by 4 bases and J by 6 bases, with 7 bases of the junction left unmatched. The CDR3 protein is CASSSPWGQGNEQFF. DNA for the CDR3: TGTGCCAGCAGTTCTCCCTGGGGACAGGGCAATGAGCAGTTCTTC.

V gene TRBV11-2 combines with J gene TRBJ2-1; 8 bases map to TRBD2. The CDR3 spans 16 residues. V shed 5 bases, J shed 2 bases, and the junction held 8 bases outside the gene matches. Germline CDR1 is SGHAT and CDR2 is FQNNGV. Here the CDR3 reads CASSPDVGLAYNEQFF. The CDR3 bases are TGTGCCAGCAGCCCTGACGTGGGACTAGCCTACAATGAGCAGTTCTTC. Full variable domain (remainder filled in from reference TRBV11-2 and TRBJ2-1): EAGVAQSPRYKIIEKRQSVAFWCNPISGHATLYWYQQILGQGPKLLIQFQNNGVVDDSQLPKDRFSAERLKGVDSTLKIQPAKLEDSAVYLCASSPDVGLAYNEQFFGPGTRLTVL.

The rearrangement uses TRBV6-5 and TRBJ2-7, with TRBD1 matching over 7 bases. Germline CDR1 and CDR2: MNHEY and SVGAGI. V gave up 5 bases and J gave up 2 bases; unmatched junction bases: 3. This CDR3 contains 13 residues. Here the CDR3 reads CASSRDRTYEQYF. The CDR3 DNA reads TGTGCCAGCAGTCGGGACAGAACCTACGAGCAGTACTTC.

This chain connects TRBV11-2 to TRBJ2-1; 10 bases fit TRBD2. The junction had 4 bases not matched to a gene; V was cut back by 5 bases and J by 6 bases. This CDR3 has 14 amino acids. Germline V gene data show CDR1 as SGHAT and CDR2 as FQNNGV. Written as DNA, the CDR3 is TGTGCCAGCAGCCGGGGACTAGCGCCCAATGAGCAGTTCTTC. It translates to CASSRGLAPNEQFF.

The chain employs TRBV27 and TRBJ2-7; 7 nucleotides agree with TRBD2. The CDR3 is 16 amino acids. Germline values: CDR1 MNHEY, CDR2 SMNVEV (reference sequence). With 4 bases clipped from V and 0 bases from J, the junction kept 9 bases outside the gene matches. The CDR3 reads CASSSSTSPPSYEQYF. The CDR3 nucleotides read TGTGCCAGCAGTTCATCGACTAGCCCCCCCTCCTACGAGCAGTACTTC.

This chain joins TRBV10-2 and TRBJ2-7; 8 nucleotides match TRBD1. With V trimmed by 2 bases and J by 4 bases, 16 bases remained unmatched. Germline V lookup: CDR1 WSHSY, CDR2 SAAADI. This CDR3 has 18 residues. CDR3 nucleotide sequence: TGCGCCAGCAGTGAGCTCCAAGGCCGACAGGGGAGACCTTACGAGCAGTACTTC. Protein: CASSELQGRQGRPYEQYF.

This chain joins TRBV13 and TRBJ2-7; 8 bases are a match to TRBD1. CDR1 and CDR2 from the germline V gene are PRHDT and FYEKMQ (reference sequence). Germline trimming cut 1 base from V and 0 bases from J; bases unmatched to any gene: 5. The CDR3 has 16 residues. The CDR3, as DNA: TGTGCCAGCAGCTTAGCCGGACAGGGACCCTCCTACGAGCAGTACTTC. Translating it yields CASSLAGQGPSYEQYF.